The clone carrying this T cell receptor beta chain has more than one count but fewer than ten. The antigen is unknown. V shed 2 bases, J shed 2 bases, and the junction held 8 bases outside the gene matches. The CDR3 contains 17 residues. CDR1 is SGHDN and CDR2 is FVKESK in the germline V gene. This specimen comes from a study of PD-1 blockade in classical Hodgkin lymphoma. At the level of the study: Intravenous infusions of nivolumab 3 mg/kg reached patients every 2 weeks.

Study-level results: Newly diagnosed patients had diversity similar to the baseline diversity of complete responders. Patients who began taking nivolumab under 1 year after ASCT were left out.

Brentuximab vedotin exposure varied, and every patient relapsed after autologous stem cell transplantation. The investigators isolated CD8+ T cells from thawed PBMCs using magnetic negative selection. Complete response, partial response or progressive disease was each patient's best response. Sequencing was performed with immunoSEQ multiplex PCR; in TCRdb, only in-frame clones are kept and a portion is missing. The repertoire holds approximately 6,600 clones, with nearly 55% as singletons. The chain has TRBV14 and TRBJ2-5; 10 bases align to TRBD2. The sample was CD8+ T cells from blood, taken at baseline. The origin of this receptor is a human donor with classical Hodgkin lymphoma. The CDR3 bases are TGTGCCAGCAGCCAAAGACTTGGACTAGCGGCTCAAGAGACCCAGTACTTC. This gives the protein CASSQRLGLAAQETQYF.